This T cell receptor (beta chain) was found in a study of blood T cell repertoires in COVID-19. Study as a whole: T cells, B-cell-depleted T cells, or PBMCs supplied cDNA or gDNA.

The CDR3 consists of 19 residues. J was trimmed by 5 bases and V by 4 bases; bases with no gene match: 14. Germline V gene data show CDR1 as MNHEY and CDR2 as SMNVEV (reference sequence). The table came from immunoSEQ multiplex PCR; TCRdb's copy has only in-frame clones and leaves some out. The sample consists of about 130,000 clones, about four fifths of them appearing once. This sequence was found in a man younger than 40 with COVID-19, enrolled during active disease. The chain carries TRBV27 and TRBJ2-3; 14 bases fit TRBD2. The sample consisted of peripheral blood. The CDR3 nucleotides read TGTGCCAGCAGTTCATACCGACTGACTAGCGGGGGGGTTGGAGATACGCAGTATTTT. This codes for CASSSYRLTSGGVGDTQYF.